Listed below are T cell receptor beta chains from one sample, sequenced in a study of regulatory T cells in long-lasting Graves disease. TCRdb independently ran MiXCR on the multiplex PCR reads; one entry per CDR3 protein. The profile shows 550,000 or so distinct CDR3 sequences, around 13% of them singletons. The same sample was also used in a study of T cells in Graves' hyperthyroidism and ophthalmopathy.

This sample comprised peripheral blood mononuclear cells (PBMCs), obtained at new diagnosis, from a patient treated with antithyroid drugs. These receptors originate from a woman aged 25 to 45 with Graves disease. CDR3s include the opening cysteine and the closing phenylalanine or tryptophan. A D gene is named only where the DNA matches it firmly. The size of a clone is reported for some rows only, either as once, few or many, or as a class for expanded clones.

V gene,D gene,clone size,J gene,CDR3 DNA,CDR3 protein
TRBV2,TRBD2,many,TRBJ2-5,TGTGCCAGCACTCCGGGACTAGCGGGAGGGTTCTTCATGACCCAGTACTTC,CASTPGLAGGFFMTQYF
TRBV12-3/TRBV12-4,TRBD2,many,TRBJ2-5,TGTGCCAGCAGTGTCGGGACTAGCGGGACTGGAGAGACCCAGTACTTC,CASSVGTSGTGETQYF
TRBV2,-,many,TRBJ2-7,TGTGCCAGCGCCAGGAGTGCCGAGCAGTACTTC,CASARSAEQYF
TRBV15,-,few,TRBJ2-3,TGTGCCACCAGCAGACAAACCCCAGGGTTAGATACGCAGTATTTT,CATSRQTPGLDTQYF
TRBV11-2,TRBD2,many,TRBJ2-5,TGTGCCAGCAGCTATAGGACTAGCGGGTACCAAGAGACCCAGTACTTC,CASSYRTSGYQETQYF
TRBV11-2,TRBD2,many,TRBJ2-5,TGTGCCAGCAGCCAAACGGGACTAGCGGGAATTACCCAGTACTTC,CASSQTGLAGITQYF
TRBV29-1,-,-,TRBJ2-1,TGCAGCGCCCGCAGGGGCAATGAGCAGTTCTTC,CSARRGNEQFF
TRBV6-5,TRBD2,many,TRBJ2-1,TGTGCCAGCAGTTCCACCTGGCGGGAGGCCAATGAGCAGTTCTTC,CASSSTWREANEQFF
TRBV30,-,-,TRBJ1-4,TGTGCCTGGAGTGTAGGAGGGGGGGATAATGAAAAACTGTTTTTT,CAWSVGGGDNEKLFF
TRBV2,-,many,TRBJ2-5,TGTGCCAGCGGCGGAGGGGACCCACAGCGCTTC,CASGGGDPQRF
TRBV20-1,-,few,TRBJ2-2,TGCAGTGCTGGCCCGATTGGAGGGGAGCTGTTTTTT,CSAGPIGGELFF
TRBV19,TRBD2,many,TRBJ2-7,TGTGCCAGTAGTTCTATAGAGGGGACTAGCTACGAGCAGTACTTC,CASSSIEGTSYEQYF
TRBV24-1,-,many,TRBJ2-3,TGTGCCACCAGTGATATAAGAAGGGGCACAGATACGCAGTATTTT,CATSDIRRGTDTQYF
TRBV3-1,-,-,TRBJ1-6,TGTGCCAGCAGACCATCGGGGTCCAATTCACCCCTCCACTTT,CASRPSGSNSPLHF
TRBV7-2,TRBD1,many,TRBJ1-5,TGTGCCAGCAGCTTAGACAGGGGGCGAAACTCCAATCAGCCCCAGCATTTT,CASSLDRGRNSNQPQHF
TRBV7-9,-,few,TRBJ2-2,TGTGCCAGCAGCTTATTGTCCGGGAGACACACCGGGGAGCTGTTTTTT,CASSLLSGRHTGELFF
TRBV5-6,-,few,TRBJ1-5,TGTGCCAGCAGCTTGGCCAGGCCTAGCAATCAGCCCCAGCATTTT,CASSLARPSNQPQHF
TRBV19,-,many,TRBJ2-5,TGTGCCAGTAGTAAGGGACTCCAAGAGACCCAGTACTTC,CASSKGLQETQYF
TRBV20-1,TRBD1,many,TRBJ2-3,TGCAGTGCTAACACACCACAGGGGGCCGGCACAGATACGCAGTATTTT,CSANTPQGAGTDTQYF
TRBV6-1,-,many,TRBJ1-1,TGTGCCAGCGGCCACACTGAAGCTTTCTTT,CASGHTEAFF
TRBV20-1,TRBD2,many,TRBJ2-1,TGCAGTGCTAGGAAGCCCTCGGCGGGAGGGCCTTTGGATGAGCAGTTCTTC,CSARKPSAGGPLDEQFF
TRBV6-1,-,few,TRBJ1-5,TGTGCCAGCAGAACCCCGGGCGGGGGAGGGATTCAGCCCCAGCATTTT,CASRTPGGGGIQPQHF
TRBV6-1,-,many,TRBJ2-1,TGTGCCAGCAGTCCAAACCGGAAACACAATGAGCAGTTCTTC,CASSPNRKHNEQFF
TRBV11-2,-,many,TRBJ2-3,TGTGCCAGCAGCCATTCGGCCCTATGGGATACGCAGTATTTT,CASSHSALWDTQYF
TRBV4-1,-,few,TRBJ1-1,TGCGCCAGCAGCCAAGATCCAGGGGTAAACACTGAAGCTTTCTTT,CASSQDPGVNTEAFF
TRBV7-6,-,few,TRBJ1-2,TGTGCCAGCAGCTTAGCTCTCGGAACAGGGAACTATGGCTACACCTTC,CASSLALGTGNYGYTF
TRBV28,TRBD1,many,TRBJ2-6,TGTGCCAGCAGTTTATGGCAGGGGGAGTCCGGGGCCAACGTCCTGACTTTC,CASSLWQGESGANVLTF
TRBV10-3,TRBD1,-,TRBJ1-5,TGTGCCATCAGTGAGCAACTTAACAGGGGACACAATCAGCCCCAGCATTTT,CAISEQLNRGHNQPQHF
TRBV27,TRBD2,many,TRBJ2-7,TGTGCCAGCAGTTTACCTCCCGGGACTAGCGGGAGAGGTGAGCAGTACTTC,CASSLPPGTSGRGEQYF
TRBV11-2,TRBD2,-,TRBJ2-3,TGTGCCAGCAGCAAGGGGACTAGCGGGACGCTTACAGATACGCAGTATTTT,CASSKGTSGTLTDTQYF
TRBV7-3,-,-,TRBJ2-1,TGTGCCAGCAGCTTAAACTCAATCAATGAGCAGTTCTTC,CASSLNSINEQFF
TRBV20-1,TRBD1,many,TRBJ1-2,TGCAGTGCAGGGACAGGGACAAAGACGATCTATGGCTACACCTTC,CSAGTGTKTIYGYTF
TRBV25-1,-,few,TRBJ1-2,TGTGCCAGCAGTGAAGGGCGAGGGCCAGCGCATCACTATGGCTACACCTTC,CASSEGRGPAHHYGYTF
TRBV11-3,-,-,TRBJ2-7,TGTGCCAGCAGCTTAACGGGGCCCGGCTCCTACGAGCGGTACTTC,CASSLTGPGSYERYF
TRBV7-3,-,-,TRBJ2-3,TGTGCCAGCAGCCCCATCCCCTCGCGGACAGAAGCGTCCGATACGCAGTATTTT,CASSPIPSRTEASDTQYF
TRBV19,-,many,TRBJ1-5,TGTGCCAGTAGTATTGTGCAGGGTGGCAATCAGCCCCAGCATTTT,CASSIVQGGNQPQHF
TRBV12-3/TRBV12-4,TRBD2,many,TRBJ2-5,TGTGCCAGCATTCGGGAGGGCCGTCAAGAGACCCAGTACTTC,CASIREGRQETQYF
TRBV19,-,-,TRBJ2-7,TGTGCCAGTAGTTCCCGAGGCAGGCAGTACTTC,CASSSRGRQYF
TRBV12-3/TRBV12-4,-,-,TRBJ2-3,TGTGCCAGCAGTCCAGGGTTGGACCAGTCACCGCAGTATTTT,CASSPGLDQSPQYF
TRBV19,TRBD2,-,TRBJ2-7,TGTGCCAGTGCCCCACTAGCGGGAGGTTCCTACGAGCAGTACTTC,CASAPLAGGSYEQYF
TRBV2,-,many,TRBJ1-1,TGTGCCAGCAGTGAATTGGGCCGGGGGAACACTGAAGCTTTCTTT,CASSELGRGNTEAFF
TRBV27,-,many,TRBJ1-5,TGTGCCAGCAGTTCCCGACAGCTTAATCAGCCCCAGCATTTT,CASSSRQLNQPQHF
TRBV7-8,TRBD2,-,TRBJ2-1,TGTGCCAGCAGCTTACGGACTAGCGGGGTGGGTAATGAGCAGTTCTTC,CASSLRTSGVGNEQFF
TRBV7-9,TRBD1,-,TRBJ2-7,TGTGCCAGCAGCGACACCGGGACAGGGGGCTACGAGCAGTACTTC,CASSDTGTGGYEQYF
TRBV6-1,TRBD1,many,TRBJ2-7,TGTGCCAGCAGTCACAGGACAGGGGGCAGGGACGAGCAGTACTTC,CASSHRTGGRDEQYF
TRBV6-1,-,many,TRBJ2-7,TGTGCCAGCAGTGACCAGGGATTCCTAGGGGAGCAGTACTTC,CASSDQGFLGEQYF
TRBV20-1,-,-,TRBJ1-1,TGCAGTGCTAGAAGTGGAACTGAAGCTTTCTTT,CSARSGTEAFF
TRBV28,-,many,TRBJ1-2,TGTGCCAGCAGTGCCGGGACAAGAGGCTACACCTTC,CASSAGTRGYTF